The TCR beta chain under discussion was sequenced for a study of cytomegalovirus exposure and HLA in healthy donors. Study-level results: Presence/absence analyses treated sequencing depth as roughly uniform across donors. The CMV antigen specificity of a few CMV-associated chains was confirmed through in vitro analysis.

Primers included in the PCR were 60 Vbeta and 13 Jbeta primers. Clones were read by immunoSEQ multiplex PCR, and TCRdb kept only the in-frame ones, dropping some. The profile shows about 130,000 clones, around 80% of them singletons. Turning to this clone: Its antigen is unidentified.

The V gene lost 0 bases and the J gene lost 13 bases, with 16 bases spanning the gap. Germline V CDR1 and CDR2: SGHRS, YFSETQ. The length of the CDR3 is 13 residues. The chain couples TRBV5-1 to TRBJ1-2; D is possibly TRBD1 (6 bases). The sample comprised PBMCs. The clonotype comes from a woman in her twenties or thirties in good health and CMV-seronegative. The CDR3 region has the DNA TGCGCCAGCAGCTTGGGGTATCAGGGGAGTTCCACCTTC. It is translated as CASSLGYQGSSTF. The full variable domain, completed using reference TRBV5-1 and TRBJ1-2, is KAGVTQTPRYLIKTRGQQVTLSCSPISGHRSVSWYQQTPGQGLQFLFEYFSETQRNKGNFPGRFSGRQFSNSRSEMNVSTLELGDSALYLCASSLGYQGSSTFGSGTRLTVV.